This record concerns one T cell receptor (beta chain) sequence. This clonotype came up many times. Its antigen is still unknown. Qualities for individual bases were not recorded, and no much larger clone is one base off. This sample was included in a study of T-cell reconstitution after alpha-beta-depleted transplantation in children (dated by TCRdb to 2015 to 2016). Regarding the research as a whole: The study quantitatively tracked T-cell immune reconstitution after TCRalphabeta/CD19-depleted allogeneic hematopoietic cell transplantation in children using TCR repertoire profiling.

Here V drops 6 bases and J drops 0 bases, and the junction holds 1 base not matched to any gene. The CDR3 holds 13 amino acids from the cysteine to the phenylalanine. The kept DNA is CDR3 alone, 39 bases in frame from the first base. CDR1 and CDR2, looked up from the germline V gene, are ENHRY and SYGVKD. Library preparation was by PCR. The sequencing machine was an Illumina HiSeq 2500. To normalize quantification of the TCRbeta repertoire, the TCR libraries were built with molecular barcoding that relied on unique molecular identifiers. TCRdb applied fastp at Q25 and MiXCR to the public reads, then kept only in-frame beta chains. Rows with a matching CDR3 protein are joined into one entry that keeps the most common DNA and genes. Recorded for this sample are roughly 350,000 distinct CDR3 sequences; 10% of them occurred a single time. The biggest ten clones account for 2% to 2.5% of the sample.

Recombination joined TRBV10-3 with TRBJ2-5, and TRBD1 matches 7 of the central bases. The TCR comes from a human donor who donated a stem cell graft to a child with acute lymphoblastic leukemia. The sequencing used PBMCs from the stem cell graft donor, collected from the stem cell graft. The nucleotide sequence reads TGTGCCATCAGGGGACAGTACCAAGAGACCCAGTACTTC. Its amino acids are CAIRGQYQETQYF.